This TCR beta chain was documented in a study of blood T cell repertoires in COVID-19. Turning to the study itself: Whether acute or convalescent, the COVID-19 samples came from the United States, Italy and Spain.

Those enrolled in Seattle joined during active infection and were followed longitudinally afterward. The V end lost 0 bases, the J end lost 3 bases, and 12 bases lay between the germline ends. The V gene's germline CDR1 is LGHNA and CDR2 YSLEER. This CDR3 contains 16 residues. As handled by the study authors: Reference gene primer amplification gave nucleated cell count estimates. Sequencing was performed with immunoSEQ multiplex PCR; in TCRdb, only in-frame clones are kept and a portion is missing. The DNA was the basis for D and trimming; V, J and clone size are from that table. The repertoire holds 150,000 to 200,000 clones, with roughly four fifths as singletons.

Sequencing input: peripheral blood. The chain employs TRBV4-3 and TRBJ1-5; no firm D call. This TCR came from a woman in her seventies with COVID-19, enrolled during active disease. CDR3 bases: TGCGCCAGCAGCCAAGATGCGGGCAGTTCCAATCAGCCCCAGCATTTT. It encodes CASSQDAGSSNQPQHF.